This T cell receptor beta chain was sequenced for a study of blood T cell repertoires in COVID-19. Across the whole study: Material from acute and convalescent COVID-19 was sourced from the United States, Italy and Spain.

Using immunoSEQ multiplex PCR, the repertoire was profiled, and TCRdb retains in-frame clones only, with some absent. The table records about 36,000 clones, 78% of them present only once. This clone came up a few times. This CDR3 comprises 16 residues. V dropped 1 base and J dropped 3; count of bases not matched to a gene: 7. The germline gives CDR1 LNHDA, CDR2 SQIVND (reference sequence). This sequence was found in a man aged 55 to 70 with acute or convalescent COVID-19. The chain joins TRBV19 to TRBJ2-7; TRBD2 matches at 9 bases. Sequencing was performed on peripheral blood. In DNA form, the CDR3 reads TGTGCCAGTAGTATAGCGGCTAGCGGGATCGTCTACGAGCAGTACTTC. Protein sequence: CASSIAASGIVYEQYF. Supplemented by reference TRBV19 and TRBJ2-7, the full variable domain reads DGGITQSPKYLFRKEGQNVTLSCEQNLNHDAMYWYRQDPGQGLRLIYYSQIVNDFQKGDIAEGYSVSREKKESFPLTVTSAQKNPTAFYLCASSIAASGIVYEQYFGPGTRLTVT.